These 16 T cell receptor beta chains originate from one sample sequenced in a study of OX40 agonist ivuxolimab in advanced cancers. The repertoire was sequenced with immunoSEQ multiplex PCR; TCRdb's copy has only in-frame clones and lacks some. This sample has around 25,000 clones, with 84% found just once. The starting material was CD4+ or CD8+ T cells sorted from blood, obtained in a trial of the OX40 agonist ivuxolimab. Receptors originate from an adult with an advanced solid tumor such as melanoma, head and neck, liver or kidney cancer.

V gene TRBV11-2 combines with J gene TRBJ2-4; 8 nucleotides agree with TRBD1. This CDR3 has 14 residues. V lost 4 bases and J lost 6; bases outside the gene matches: 5. CDR1 SGHAT and CDR2 FQNNGV come from the germline V gene. The CDR3 spells CASSSTGGRNIQYF. CDR3 bases: TGTGCCAGCAGCTCAACAGGGGGAAGAAACATTCAGTACTTC.

This clone has only a few counts. The CDR3 nucleotides read TGTGCCAGCAGTGCCCTACTTGGGATTTCACCCCTCCACTTT. Translating gives CASSALLGISPLHF. The chain couples TRBV2 to TRBJ1-6; D is ambiguous. The germline V gene has CDR1 SNHLY and CDR2 FYNNEI. CDR3 size: 14 residues. V lost 4 bases and J lost 9, with 13 bases in between.

The chain recombines TRBV27 with TRBJ1-1, with 8 bases identical to TRBD1. Trimming cost V 2 bases and J 0 bases; bases outside gene matches: 8. Germline V gene lookup returns CDR1 MNHEY and CDR2 SMNVEV (reference sequence). There are 17 residues in the CDR3. CDR3 coding DNA: TGTGCCAGCAGTTTAGGACAGGGAGGCTCGGTGAACACTGAAGCTTTCTTT. Protein product: CASSLGQGGSVNTEAFF.

The J gene is TRBJ2-7, the V gene TRBV27; D is perhaps TRBD2 (6 bases). The CDR3 totals 16 residues. V lost 5 bases to trimming and J lost 6 bases, with 23 bases between them. Germline V gene sequence: CDR1 MNHEY, CDR2 SMNVEV (reference sequence). The CDR3: CASSPRERGPHAEQYF. The CDR3, as DNA: TGTGCCAGCAGTCCCCGGGAGAGAGGGCCCCATGCCGAGCAGTACTTC.

The V gene is TRBV18, the J gene TRBJ2-5; D might be TRBD2 (6 bases). The CDR3 is 13 residues long. Germline V lookup: CDR1 KGHSH, CDR2 LQKENI. V lost 2 bases to trimming and J lost 3 bases, with 7 bases between them. The CDR3 loop reads CASSPRREETQYF. The DNA of the CDR3 is TGTGCCAGCTCACCAAGGAGGGAAGAGACCCAGTACTTC. Full variable domain (rest looked up from reference TRBV18 and TRBJ2-5): NAGVMQNPRHLVRRRGQEARLRCSPMKGHSHVYWYRQLPEEGLKFMVYLQKENIIDESGMPKERFSAEFPKEGPSILRIQQVVRGDSAAYFCASSPRREETQYFGPGTRLLVL.

This clone appeared once. V is TRBV7-5 and J is TRBJ2-1; the table's D call, TRBD2, has no DNA check behind it. TRBV7-5 corresponds to a pseudogene. This CDR3 spans 14 amino acids. CDR3 protein: CARSPESSYNEQFF. CDR3 DNA sequence: TGTGCCAGAAGCCCCGAGAGCTCCTACAATGAGCAGTTCTTC.

This chain uses TRBV7-3 with TRBJ2-2, with D uncertain. CDR1 SGHTA and CDR2 FQGTGA come from the germline V gene. The CDR3 runs 13 residues. Trimming stripped 2 bases from V and 7 bases from J, with 8 bases between. Written as DNA, the CDR3 is TGTGCCAGCAGCTTACTTACGGGCGGGGAGCTGTTTTTT. Translation gives CASSLLTGGELFF.

The genes are TRBV7-9 and TRBJ2-5; D not resolved. Trimming removed 3 bases from V and 1 base from J, with 12 bases in between. Germline lookup yields CDR1 SEHNR and CDR2 FQNEAQ (reference sequence). This CDR3 contains 15 residues. CDR3 bases: TGTGCCAGCAGCTTCGGATGGTCGTTCCAAGAGACCCAGTACTTC. It codes for CASSFGWSFQETQYF.

The chain joins TRBV7-8 to TRBJ2-1, with 14 bases identical to TRBD2. CDR3 length: 18 residues. Germline values: CDR1 SGHVS, CDR2 FQNEAQ. The V and J ends lost 3 bases and 0 bases, in that order; junction bases with no gene match: 4. CDR3 residues: CASSFRLAGGSSYNEQFF. DNA for the CDR3: TGTGCCAGCAGCTTTCGACTAGCGGGAGGGAGCTCCTACAATGAGCAGTTCTTC.

The gene calls are TRBV19 and TRBJ2-5; D may be TRBD2 (5 bases). The germline gives CDR1 LNHDA, CDR2 SQIVND (reference sequence). V lost 6 bases, J lost 7 bases, and 18 bases lay in between. The CDR3 covers 14 residues. CDR3 in DNA: TGTGCCAGTAGACCTTCTGACGGGGTAGGGACCCAGTACTTC. Protein product: CASRPSDGVGTQYF.

This rearrangement joins TRBV4-1 to TRBJ2-7; D ambiguous. The CDR3 consists of 17 residues. V was pared by 0 bases and J by 2 bases, with 17 bases between. Per germline, CDR1 MGHRA and CDR2 YSYEKL. The CDR3 reads CASSQEFGPPYPYEQYF. The CDR3 coding sequence is TGCGCCAGCAGCCAAGAGTTCGGGCCACCGTACCCCTACGAGCAGTACTTC.

The rearrangement uses TRBV5-1 and TRBJ2-7; 11 bases line up with TRBD2. J lost 7 bases, V lost 4 bases, and 22 bases had no gene match. CDR1 is SGHRS, CDR2 YFSETQ, per germline. The CDR3 runs 19 residues. Written as DNA, the CDR3 is TGCGCCAGCAGCGGGTTGGGGACAGGAGGGCTAGCGGGAGGCAAAGAGCAGTACTTC. Protein sequence: CASSGLGTGGLAGGKEQYF. Variable domain in full (rest from reference TRBV5-1 and TRBJ2-7): KAGVTQTPRYLIKTRGQQVTLSCSPISGHRSVSWYQQTPGQGLQFLFEYFSETQRNKGNFPGRFSGRQFSNSRSEMNVSTLELGDSALYLCASSGLGTGGLAGGKEQYFGPGTRLTVT.

This chain connects TRBV27 to TRBJ1-6, with 9 nucleotides matching TRBD1. This CDR3 has 21 amino acids. Per germline, CDR1 MNHEY and CDR2 SMNVEV (reference sequence). The J segment lost 6 bases and the V segment lost 6 bases, leaving 24 bases of the junction unmatched. CDR3 in amino acids: CASSPGTGLLGDPIFNSPLHF. The CDR3 DNA follows: TGTGCCAGCAGCCCGGGGACAGGGTTGCTGGGGGACCCTATCTTTAATTCACCCCTCCACTTT.

The V call is TRBV18, the J call TRBJ1-1, with D unresolved. Germline V gene data show CDR1 as KGHSH and CDR2 as LQKENI. The CDR3 has 13 amino acids. Trimming removed 4 bases from V and 1 base from J, with 7 bases in between. The CDR3: CASSQLQNTEAFF. The CDR3 region has the DNA TGTGCCAGCTCACAGTTACAGAACACTGAAGCTTTCTTT. Full variable domain (missing parts from reference TRBV18 and TRBJ1-1): NAGVMQNPRHLVRRRGQEARLRCSPMKGHSHVYWYRQLPEEGLKFMVYLQKENIIDESGMPKERFSAEFPKEGPSILRIQQVVRGDSAAYFCASSQLQNTEAFFGQGTRLTVV.

The chain is built from TRBV11-3 and TRBJ2-7, with D tentatively TRBD2 (5 bases). Germline V CDR1 and CDR2: SGHNT, YENEEA. Trimming removed 0 bases at V and 5 bases at J, with 11 bases between. The CDR3 is 14 amino acids. CDR3 sequence (DNA): TGTGCCAGCAGCTTAGATCTCTCCGGGAACGAGCAGTACTTC. Translating gives CASSLDLSGNEQYF.

The chain uses TRBV30 and TRBJ2-5; 9 nucleotides align to TRBD1. The CDR3 covers 15 residues. Germline V lookup: CDR1 GTSNPN, CDR2 SVGIG (reference sequence). Unmatched junction bases numbered 3, after V lost 1 base and J lost 0 bases. The CDR3 sequence is CAWSGGTGYQETQYF. The CDR3 nucleotides read TGTGCCTGGAGTGGAGGGACAGGGTACCAAGAGACCCAGTACTTC.